This T cell receptor beta chain was documented in a study of CD8 T cells in ankylosing spondylitis. The CDR3 spans 13 residues. The V end was cut by 5 bases, the J end by 3 bases, with 10 bases between. Regarding the study as a whole: Characteristic of ankylosing spondylitis blood, it appeared, was a TCR beta motif comprising fewer than 10 highly homologous variants. Disease-linked clones had a CD8+ phenotype and relatively low frequency in peripheral blood.

This clonotype was seen many times. Antigen specificity is unknown. Library preparation for TCR beta used quantitative 5'-RACE with molecular barcodes. TCRdb passed the 5' RACE reads through MiXCR, listing each CDR3 protein once. The sample shows approximately 440,000 distinct CDR3 sequences, roughly a sixth of them seen only once. Sequencing was performed on blood, either unsorted or a sorted T cell fraction (not recorded which). This receptor was identified in a male donor with ankylosing spondylitis. The J gene is TRBJ1-2, the V gene TRBV12-3 or TRBV12-4, with unresolved D. The CDR3 DNA follows: TGTGCCAGCAGTCCCCGGGTGGACTATGGCTACACCTTC. It translates to CASSPRVDYGYTF.